These 26 T cell receptor beta chains came from one sample sequenced in a study of human T cells and chemical hapten exposure. Described time point: pre-sensitization, week 0. The treatment was: therapeutic diphenylcyclopropenone sensitization with weekly scalp DPC. Each CDR3 protein gets one entry after TCRdb re-called the RACE reads with MiXCR. This table holds more than 100,000 distinct CDR3 sequences, approximately 15% found once. Material: whole blood, obtained in connection with sensitization to the hapten diphenylcyclopropenone (DPC). These receptor sequences come from a woman aged 18-29 years with alopecia areata. Some clones in this sample may be carry-over from other donors' samples.

There are a few counts of this clonotype. This rearrangement joins TRBV6-5 to TRBJ2-7; no clear D. The CDR3 runs to 13 residues. The germline gives CDR1 MNHEY, CDR2 SVGAGI. With 6 bases removed from V and 1 base from J, the gap between germline ends came to 10 bases. CDR3 protein: CASRALGSYEQYF. CDR3 DNA: TGTGCCAGCAGAGCCTTAGGGTCCTACGAGCAGTACTTC.

This clonotype has ten or more counts. This chain links TRBV6-6 with TRBJ2-6; the D is unclear. Germline CDR1 reads MNHNY; CDR2 reads SVGAGI (reference sequence). CDR3 length: 17 residues. The ends were cut back, 0 bases at V and 0 bases at J, with 9 bases in the middle. In DNA form, the CDR3 reads TGTGCCAGCAGTTACTCTAGCCAACTCTCTGGGGCCAACGTCCTGACTTTC. Protein sequence: CASSYSSQLSGANVLTF.

The chain combines TRBV28 with TRBJ2-3; 7 nucleotides match TRBD1. The CDR3 sequence is 13 residues long. Germline loops: CDR1 MDHEN, CDR2 SYDVKM. J lost 2 bases, V lost 10 bases, and 6 bases had no gene match. The CDR3 coding sequence is TGTGCCACCGGGGACAGAGTCACAGATACGCAGTATTTT. This encodes CATGDRVTDTQYF. The full variable domain, rest sourced from reference TRBV28 and TRBJ2-3, is DVKVTQSSRYLVKRTGEKVFLECVQDMDHENMFWYRQDPGLGLRLIYFSYDVKMKEKGDIPEGYSVSREKKERFSLILESASTNQTSMYLCATGDRVTDTQYFGPGTRLTVL.

The chain couples TRBV11-2 to TRBJ1-2; D ambiguous. Per germline, CDR1 SGHAT and CDR2 FQNNGV. The CDR3 sequence is 14 residues long. Trimming shortened V by 1 base and J by 6 bases, and 12 bases separated the two germline ends. The CDR3 coding sequence is TGTGCCAGCAGCTTAGGCGCGGGCACGGATGGCTACACCTTC. Translating gives CASSLGAGTDGYTF.

In this sample, this clonotype turned up many times. The V call is TRBV20-1, the J call TRBJ2-1; 8 bases match TRBD1. The length of the CDR3 is 15 residues. Trimming at V came to 4 bases and at J to 4 bases, leaving 9 bases not matched to a gene. The germline gives CDR1 DFQATT, CDR2 SNEGSKA (reference sequence). The CDR3 DNA reads as TGCAGTGCTATTACGAGGACAGGGTCTTACAATGAGCAGTTCTTC. This translates into CSAITRTGSYNEQFF.

This clonotype was detected only a few times. The CDR3 nucleotides read TGTGCCAGCAGCTCCCGGGACCCCAGCACAGATACGCAGTATTTT. Encoded protein: CASSSRDPSTDTQYF. J is TRBJ2-3 and V is TRBV7-7; D is tentatively TRBD1 or TRBD2 (5 bases each). Germline CDR1 reads SSHAT; CDR2 reads FNYEAQ (reference sequence). V dropped 4 bases and J dropped 0 bases, with 11 bases sitting between them. CDR3 size: 15 residues.

The V call is TRBV20-1, the J call TRBJ2-1; a possible D gene is TRBD2 (5 bases). The CDR3 has 10 residues. Germline loops: CDR1 DFQATT, CDR2 SNEGSKA (reference sequence). Trimming pared 4 bases from V and 7 bases from J, leaving 5 bases between. CDR3 in amino acids: CSATGNEQFF. The CDR3 nucleotides are TGCAGTGCTACGGGGAATGAGCAGTTCTTC.

There are a few counts of this clonotype. This chain joins TRBV7-2 and TRBJ1-4, with 7 bases that match TRBD1. CDR3 length: 14 amino acids. CDR1 is SGHTA and CDR2 is FQGNSA in the germline V gene. V trimming: 5 bases; J trimming: 6 bases; junction bases outside the gene matches: 6. The CDR3 DNA sequence: TGTGCCAGCAGCCCGACAGGGACGCATGAAAAACTGTTTTTT. Amino acid sequence: CASSPTGTHEKLFF.

This clonotype has only a few counts. J is TRBJ2-3 and V is TRBV4-3, with D maybe TRBD2 (7 bases). CDR1 and CDR2 from the germline V gene are LGHNA and YSLEER. The CDR3 extends over 15 amino acids. V was pared by 0 bases and J by 4 bases, with 11 bases between. CDR3 sequence reads: CASSQDRGGADTQYF. CDR3 sequence (DNA): TGCGCCAGCAGCCAAGATAGAGGGGGGGCAGATACGCAGTATTTT.

The CDR3 sequence is CASSSGATNYGYTF. For the CDR3, the DNA is TGTGCCAGCAGTTCCGGGGCTACTAACTATGGCTACACCTTC. The rearrangement joins TRBV6-2 or TRBV6-3 to TRBJ1-2, with D possibly being TRBD1 (5 bases). The CDR3 totals 14 residues. The V and J ends lost 4 bases and 0 bases respectively, with 9 bases between them. The germline CDR1 and CDR2 sequences are MNHEY and SVGEGT.

This clonotype turned up a few times. The V gene is TRBV6-2 or TRBV6-3, the J gene TRBJ1-2; 7 nucleotides agree with TRBD1. In germline, CDR1 is MNHEY, CDR2 SVGEGT. Unmatched junction bases numbered 6, after V lost 3 bases and J lost 5 bases. The CDR3 extends over 14 amino acids. The CDR3 sequence: CASSYPGTVYGYTF. For the CDR3, the DNA is TGTGCCAGCAGTTATCCCGGGACAGTATATGGCTACACCTTC.

This clonotype has a handful of counts. The rearrangement links TRBV5-6 to TRBJ1-5; D unclear. The CDR3 is made up of 14 amino acids. CDR1 is SGHDT and CDR2 is YYEEEE in the germline V gene. V lost 1 base and J lost 6, with 11 bases in between. CDR3 residues: CASSLRQRSQPQHF. In DNA form, the CDR3 reads TGTGCCAGCAGCTTGAGGCAGAGGAGTCAGCCCCAGCATTTT.

This clonotype was picked up many times. The V and J genes are TRBV3-1 and TRBJ1-5; TRBD1 might be the D (5 bases). Per the germline V gene, CDR1 is LGHDT and CDR2 is YNNKEL (reference sequence). CDR3 size: 15 residues. V lost 3 bases and J lost 0, with 9 bases in between. As DNA, the CDR3 is TGTGCCAGCAGCCAGGGGGTTTATAGCAATCAGCCCCAGCATTTT. This gives the protein CASSQGVYSNQPQHF.

This clonotype was observed at least ten times. The chain has TRBV25-1 and TRBJ2-7; the D call may be TRBD1 or TRBD2 (5 bases each). Germline values: CDR1 MGHDK, CDR2 SYGVNS. The CDR3 runs 16 residues. V lost 4 bases and J 3 bases, leaving 19 bases between the germline ends. CDR3 nucleotide sequence: TGTGCCAGCAGTGCCACGGGACCCGGGCCTAACTACGAGCAGTACTTC. It translates to CASSATGPGPNYEQYF.

This clonotype has more than one count but fewer than ten. J is TRBJ1-1 and V is TRBV12-3 or TRBV12-4; D might be TRBD1 (6 bases). The CDR3 extends over 19 amino acids. V was pared by 5 bases and J by 0 bases, with 25 bases between. CDR3: CASSPREGGGWGMNTEAFF. As DNA, the CDR3 is TGTGCCAGCAGTCCCCGTGAGGGGGGCGGTTGGGGGATGAACACTGAAGCTTTCTTT.

A few counts support this clonotype. This rearrangement joins TRBV18 to TRBJ1-6; D remains ambiguous. V was clipped by 5 bases and J by 5 bases, with 13 bases between them. The CDR3 spans 15 residues. Germline V gives CDR1 KGHSH, CDR2 LQKENI. The CDR3 nucleotides are TGTGCCAGCTCAGCCTCCGTAGGAGATAATTCACCCCTCCACTTT. This encodes CASSASVGDNSPLHF.

This chain connects TRBV7-2 to TRBJ2-7; D may correspond to TRBD1 or TRBD2 (5 bases each). Deletions cut 2 bases from V and 0 bases from J, with 14 bases between. The CDR3 runs to 16 residues. Germline CDR1 reads SGHTA; CDR2 reads FQGNSA. The CDR3 region has the DNA TGTGCCAGCAGCTTATTTTCGGGGCCTAGCTCCTACGAGCAGTACTTC. It is translated as CASSLFSGPSSYEQYF.

This clonotype was recorded many times. The chain couples TRBV3-1 to TRBJ1-1, with D hard to call. The CDR3 has 12 residues. CDR1 is LGHDT and CDR2 is YNNKEL in the germline V gene (reference sequence). The ends were cut back, 4 bases at V and 0 bases at J, with 3 bases in the middle. The CDR3 DNA follows: TGTGCCAGCAGCCGGTTGAACACTGAAGCTTTCTTT. Translating gives CASSRLNTEAFF.

V is TRBV12-3 or TRBV12-4 and J is TRBJ1-6; 7 bases are a match to TRBD1. Trimming at V came to 3 bases and at J to 8 bases, leaving 4 bases not matched to a gene. This CDR3 spans 14 amino acids. CDR3 loop: CASSLTGIDSPLHF. For the CDR3, the DNA is TGTGCCAGCAGTTTGACAGGGATAGATTCACCCCTCCACTTT.

This clonotype was found a few times. This chain links TRBV7-6 with TRBJ2-2, with D tentatively TRBD2 (5 bases). Germline loops: CDR1 SGHVS, CDR2 FNYEAQ. The CDR3 runs 16 residues. Deletions cut 1 base from V and 3 bases from J, with 12 bases between. The CDR3 reads CASSLVPPRDTGELFF. The CDR3 nucleotides read TGTGCCAGCAGCTTAGTCCCCCCGAGGGACACCGGGGAGCTGTTTTTT.

This clonotype was found a few times. The V and J genes are TRBV6-6 and TRBJ2-7; perhaps TRBD1 as D (5 bases). CDR3 length: 12 amino acids. Germline-derived CDR1 and CDR2 are MNHNY and SVGAGI (reference sequence). V was pared by 3 bases and J by 5 bases, with 8 bases between. The CDR3 is CASSYIRDEQYF. CDR3 in DNA: TGTGCCAGCAGTTATATCAGGGACGAGCAGTACTTC.

This clonotype has a handful of counts. V usage is TRBV3-1 and J usage is TRBJ1-3, with a possible D match to TRBD1 (5 bases). The V end was cut by 4 bases, the J end by 2 bases, with 15 bases between. The CDR3 totals 16 residues. Germline V lookup: CDR1 LGHDT, CDR2 YNNKEL (reference sequence). For the CDR3, the DNA is TGTGCCAGCAGCCCCGGGACTTCACGACCTGGAAACACCATATATTTT. Protein sequence: CASSPGTSRPGNTIYF. The variable domain in full, with the rest retrieved from reference TRBV3-1 and TRBJ1-3, is DTAVSQTPKYLVTQMGNDKSIKCEQNLGHDTMYWYKQDSKKFLKIMFSYNNKELIINETVPNRFSPKSPDKAHLNLHINSLELGDSAVYFCASSPGTSRPGNTIYFGEGSWLTVV.

This clonotype was observed at least ten times. The CDR3 sequence: CASRGDGFSGNTIYF. CDR3 coding DNA: TGTGCCAGCAGAGGGGACGGCTTCTCTGGAAACACCATATATTTT. The chain couples TRBV6-5 to TRBJ1-3, with D possibly matching TRBD1 (5 bases). This CDR3 comprises 15 residues. V was trimmed by 6 bases and J by 0 bases, leaving 12 bases between them. The germline V gene has CDR1 MNHEY and CDR2 SVGAGI.

In this sample, this clonotype turned up a few times. The J gene is TRBJ2-3, the V gene TRBV5-6; 10 positions match TRBD2. The V and J ends lost 0 bases and 2 bases, in that order; junction bases with no gene match: 6. The length of the CDR3 is 17 residues. Germline V gene data show CDR1 as SGHDT and CDR2 as YYEEEE. CDR3 nucleotide sequence: TGTGCCAGCAGCTTGGTGGGTAGCGGGGGGACCACAGATACGCAGTATTTT. It specifies CASSLVGSGGTTDTQYF.

Many counts were recorded for this clonotype. The CDR3 coding sequence is TGCAGTGCCCCCAAGGAGGTTGTCTATGGCTACACCTTC. Translated: CSAPKEVVYGYTF. The chain recombines TRBV20-1 with TRBJ1-2; D gene ambiguous. CDR3 size: 13 residues. Trimming stripped 6 bases from V and 4 bases from J, with 15 bases between. Germline V lookup: CDR1 DFQATT, CDR2 SNEGSKA (reference sequence).

J is TRBJ2-7 and V is TRBV27, with TRBD1 matching 8 bases. The V segment lost 8 bases and the J segment 1 base; nucleotides outside the gene matches: 4. This CDR3 has 13 residues. CDR1 is MNHEY and CDR2 is SMNVEV in the germline V gene (reference sequence). The CDR3 loop reads CASGWTGSYEQYF. Written as DNA, the CDR3 is TGTGCCAGCGGGTGGACAGGGTCCTACGAGCAGTACTTC.